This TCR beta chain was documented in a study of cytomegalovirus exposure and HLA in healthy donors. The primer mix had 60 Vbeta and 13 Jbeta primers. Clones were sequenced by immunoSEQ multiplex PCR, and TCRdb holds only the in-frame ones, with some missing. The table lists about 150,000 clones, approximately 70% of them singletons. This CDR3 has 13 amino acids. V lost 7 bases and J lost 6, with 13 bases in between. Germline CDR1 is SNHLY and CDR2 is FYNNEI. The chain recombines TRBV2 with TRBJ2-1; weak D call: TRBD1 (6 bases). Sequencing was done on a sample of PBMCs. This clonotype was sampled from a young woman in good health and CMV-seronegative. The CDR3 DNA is TGTGCCAGCACGCAACAGGGTACCAATGAGCAGTTCTTC. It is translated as CASTQQGTNEQFF.